One T cell receptor (beta chain) is described in this entry. MiXCR, applied by TCRdb to the 5' RACE reads, yields one record per CDR3 protein. This table has roughly 260,000 distinct CDR3 sequences, over 10% appearing once. The sample originates from a study of T cells after yellow fever vaccination. The CDR3 loop spans 17 amino acids. Trimming took 0 bases from V and 1 from J; bases not matched to a gene: 5. The TCR originated in a man aged 25-40 years who received the YFV17D yellow fever vaccine. The rearrangement joins TRBV12-3 or TRBV12-4 to TRBJ2-3; TRBD2 agrees at 9 bases. The sample in question was CD4+ T cells sorted from PBMCs, obtained 45 days after the yellow fever booster vaccination. CDR3 region: CASSLAYRLAGTDTQYF. The CDR3 DNA reads as TGTGCCAGCAGTTTAGCTTATAGACTAGCGGGCACAGATACGCAGTATTTT.